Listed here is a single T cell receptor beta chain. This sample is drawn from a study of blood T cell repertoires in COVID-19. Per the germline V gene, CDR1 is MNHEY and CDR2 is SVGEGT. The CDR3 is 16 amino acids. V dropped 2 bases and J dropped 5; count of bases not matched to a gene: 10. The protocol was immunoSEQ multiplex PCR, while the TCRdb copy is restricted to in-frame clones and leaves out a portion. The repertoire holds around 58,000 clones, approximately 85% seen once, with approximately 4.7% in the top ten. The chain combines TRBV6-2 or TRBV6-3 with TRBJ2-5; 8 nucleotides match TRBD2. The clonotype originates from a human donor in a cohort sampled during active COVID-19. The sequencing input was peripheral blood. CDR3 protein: CASSYILRGDRETQYF. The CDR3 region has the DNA TGTGCCAGCAGTTACATACTGCGGGGGGATAGGGAGACCCAGTACTTC.